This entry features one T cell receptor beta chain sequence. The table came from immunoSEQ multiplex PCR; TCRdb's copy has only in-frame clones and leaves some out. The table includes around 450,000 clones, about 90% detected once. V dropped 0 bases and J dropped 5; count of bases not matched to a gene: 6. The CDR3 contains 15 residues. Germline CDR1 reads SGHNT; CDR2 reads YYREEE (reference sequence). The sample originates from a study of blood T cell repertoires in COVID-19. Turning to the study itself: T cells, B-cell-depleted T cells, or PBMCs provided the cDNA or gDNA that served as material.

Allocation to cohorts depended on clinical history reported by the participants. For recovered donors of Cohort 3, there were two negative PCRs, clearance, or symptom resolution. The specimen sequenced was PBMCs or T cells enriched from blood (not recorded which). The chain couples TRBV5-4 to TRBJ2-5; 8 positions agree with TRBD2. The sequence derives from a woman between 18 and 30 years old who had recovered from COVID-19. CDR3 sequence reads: CASSLVPGGPETQYF. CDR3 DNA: TGTGCCAGCAGCTTGGTCCCGGGGGGGCCGGAGACCCAGTACTTC.